The text below deals with one T cell receptor beta chain. No antigen is known for it. These data are taken from a study of T-cell reconstitution after alpha-beta-depleted transplantation in children. Study findings and constraints: The main origin of T-cell counts and diversity one year after transplant was newly produced T cells. Day-60 TCRbeta diversity that was high in some patients was derived from surviving recipient T cells and thymic progenitors.

Per germline, CDR1 SGHVS and CDR2 FQNEAQ. V lost 0 bases and J 5 bases, leaving 13 bases between the germline ends. This CDR3 region has 15 residues. TCRbeta library preparation incorporated unique molecular identifiers. From the PCR reads, TCRdb called clonotypes with MiXCR, one entry per CDR3 protein. Of 80,000 to 100,000 distinct CDR3 sequences listed, around a quarter are singletons. The sequence was collected from a boy younger than 10 with acute lymphoblastic leukemia, due to receive a stem cell transplant. V is TRBV7-8 and J is TRBJ2-5, with D unclear. The sample in question was PBMCs, obtained before TCRalphabeta/CD19-depleted stem cell transplant. Here the CDR3 DNA reads TGTGCCAGCAGCTTAGCGCGTTCGCTTGTGGAGACCCAGTACTTC. It encodes CASSLARSLVETQYF.